These T cell receptor beta chains were read from a single sample in a study of shared clonotypes between healthy human individuals. Repertoires were generated with immunoSEQ multiplex PCR, while TCRdb's copy carries only in-frame clones and drops some. The sample lists about 300,000 clones; 74% were seen once. The sample taken for sequencing was memory CD4+ T cells sorted from blood. These receptors came from a young man in good health. CDR3s include the opening cysteine and the closing phenylalanine or tryptophan. D genes are given only for firm matches. Rows may omit the clone size; those that give it use once, few, many or a size class.

d_call j_call clone_size v_call cdr3_aa cdr3_nt
NA TRBJ2-1 once TRBV6-5 CASTAPGYNEQFF TGTGCCAGCACCGCACCGGGGTACAATGAGCAGTTCTTC
NA TRBJ2-3 NA TRBV6-5 CASSRTLPTDTQYF TGTGCCAGCTCCCGTACTCTACCCACAGATACGCAGTATTTT
NA TRBJ1-5 NA TRBV6-6 CASSYHGDQPQHF TGTGCCAGCAGTTACCACGGAGATCAGCCCCAGCATTTT
NA TRBJ1-2 few TRBV19 CASHRVDYGYTF TGTGCCAGTCACAGGGTTGACTATGGCTACACCTTC
TRBD2 TRBJ2-1 NA TRBV11-2 CASSPSSGRNPGNEQFF TGTGCCAGCAGCCCCTCTAGCGGGAGGAATCCTGGGAATGAGCAGTTCTTC
NA TRBJ2-2 NA TRBV9 CASSANRVGTGELFF TGTGCCAGCAGCGCTAACAGGGTTGGAACCGGGGAGCTGTTTTTT
TRBD1 TRBJ2-2 NA TRBV9 CASSVGLGTVIPRTGELFF TGTGCCAGCAGCGTAGGCCTGGGGACAGTCATACCGAGGACCGGGGAGCTGTTTTTT
NA TRBJ2-3 few TRBV11-2 CASSVDSTDTQYF TGTGCCAGCAGCGTGGATAGCACAGATACGCAGTATTTT
NA TRBJ1-2 few TRBV7-9 CASSLSGPGGSGYTF TGTGCCAGCAGCTTATCTGGGCCCGGGGGGTCTGGCTACACCTTC
NA TRBJ2-2 NA TRBV12-5 CASGLVISGANTGELFF TGTGCTAGTGGTTTGGTAATCTCAGGGGCGAACACCGGGGAGCTGTTTTTT
NA TRBJ1-1 NA TRBV27 CASSPGIPNTEAFF TGTGCCAGCAGCCCGGGAATTCCGAACACTGAAGCTTTCTTT
TRBD2 TRBJ2-1 NA TRBV5-4 CASSPPAGAGGHEQFF TGTGCCAGCAGCCCTCCCGCGGGGGCGGGAGGCCATGAGCAGTTCTTC
TRBD2 TRBJ2-7 NA TRBV5-4 CASSLEWTGGSEQYF TGTGCCAGCAGCTTGGAATGGACGGGAGGAAGTGAGCAGTACTTC
NA TRBJ1-2 NA TRBV5-6 CASSRTDTGYTF TGTGCCAGCAGCCGGACAGATACTGGCTACACCTTC
NA TRBJ2-3 many TRBV2 CASSVETNTQYF TGTGCCAGCAGTGTCGAGACAAATACGCAGTATTTT
TRBD2 TRBJ2-3 NA TRBV11-3 CASSPRGEDTQYF TGTGCCAGCAGCCCTCGGGGGGAGGATACGCAGTATTTT
TRBD1 TRBJ1-1 NA TRBV14 CASSLRTGRNTEAFF TGTGCCAGCAGCCTACGGACAGGGAGGAACACTGAAGCTTTCTTT
TRBD2 TRBJ2-1 NA TRBV10-1 CASSEFQLAGGKSNEQFF TGCGCCAGCAGTGAGTTCCAGTTAGCGGGAGGCAAGAGCAATGAGCAGTTCTTC
NA TRBJ2-7 NA TRBV10-1 CATSEGAGNEQYF TGCGCCACATCAGAAGGGGCTGGAAACGAGCAGTACTTC
NA TRBJ2-1 NA TRBV4-1 CASRVTPARSYNEQFF TGCGCCAGCAGGGTTACCCCGGCTCGTTCCTACAATGAGCAGTTCTTC
NA TRBJ1-1 NA TRBV14 CASSRNLNTEAFF TGTGCCAGCAGTCGGAATTTGAACACTGAAGCTTTCTTT
NA TRBJ2-7 NA TRBV5-1 CASSLAGGGKAYEQYF TGCGCCAGCAGCTTGGCCGGAGGGGGTAAAGCCTACGAGCAGTACTTC
TRBD1 TRBJ2-2 NA TRBV11-2 CASRTRTGRTGELFF TGTGCCAGCAGGACCCGGACAGGGCGGACCGGGGAGCTGTTTTTT
NA TRBJ2-7 NA TRBV6-1 CASTRGTTAYEQYF TGTGCCAGCACCCGCGGGACAACAGCCTACGAGCAGTACTTC
NA TRBJ2-2 NA TRBV19 CASTLGAGELFF TGTGCCAGTACTCTAGGAGCCGGGGAGCTGTTTTTT
NA TRBJ2-3 NA TRBV7-9 CASSTYQDTQYF TGTGCCAGCAGCACCTATCAAGATACGCAGTATTTT
NA TRBJ2-2 NA TRBV5-4 CASSLDGLRSDSGELFF TGTGCCAGCAGCTTGGACGGACTGAGGAGCGATTCCGGGGAGCTGTTTTTT
NA TRBJ1-2 NA TRBV27 CASRYLTDYYGYTF TGTGCCAGCAGGTACTTGACAGACTATTATGGCTACACCTTC
NA TRBJ2-7 NA TRBV6-1 CAASLASYEQYF TGTGCCGCTTCCCTTGCTTCCTACGAGCAGTACTTC
NA TRBJ2-3 NA TRBV7-6 CASSPNRADTQYF TGTGCCAGCAGCCCGAACAGGGCAGATACGCAGTATTTT
NA TRBJ1-3 NA TRBV4-1 CASSQVSGGRNTIYF TGCGCCAGCAGCCAAGTCTCCGGGGGACGAAACACCATATATTTT
NA TRBJ2-2 NA TRBV19 CASRLGGPGELFF TGTGCCAGTAGACTCGGGGGTCCCGGGGAGCTGTTTTTT